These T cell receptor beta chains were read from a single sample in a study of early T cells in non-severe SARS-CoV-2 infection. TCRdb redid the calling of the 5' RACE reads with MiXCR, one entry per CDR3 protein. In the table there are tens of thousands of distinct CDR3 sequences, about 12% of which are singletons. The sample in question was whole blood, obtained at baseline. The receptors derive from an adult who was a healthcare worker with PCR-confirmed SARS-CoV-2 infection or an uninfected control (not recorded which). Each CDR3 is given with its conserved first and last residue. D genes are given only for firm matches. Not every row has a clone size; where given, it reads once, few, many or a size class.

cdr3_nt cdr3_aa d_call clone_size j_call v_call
TGCAGCGTGATGCTTGGGCGTGGCTACACCTTC CSVMLGRGYTF NA few TRBJ1-2 TRBV29-1
TGTGCCAGCAGCTTGTTTCGCGGGACTACCCAAGAGACCCAGTACTTC CASSLFRGTTQETQYF TRBD2 many TRBJ2-5 TRBV5-4
TGTGCCAGCAGCTTAGGTGATGGTGAAGCTTTCTTT CASSLGDGEAFF NA NA TRBJ1-1 TRBV7-8
TGCAGTGCTAGAGGTTGGGGGGGACCCACAGATACGCAGTATTTT CSARGWGGPTDTQYF TRBD2 NA TRBJ2-3 TRBV20-1
TGTGCCAGCAGCCGTCGACAGGGGCAAAATACGCAGTATTTT CASSRRQGQNTQYF TRBD1 NA TRBJ2-3 TRBV3-1
TGTGCCAGCAGTCCCTCCGGGACAGGGTGGGGCACAGATACGCAGTATTTT CASSPSGTGWGTDTQYF TRBD1 many TRBJ2-3 TRBV28
TGTGCCAGCAGTGAATGGAGGAAGTCTGGAAACACCATATATTTT CASSEWRKSGNTIYF NA NA TRBJ1-3 TRBV25-1
TGCAGTGCCGCTATCCGGGAGGACATTCCCTACGAGCAGTACTTC CSAAIREDIPYEQYF TRBD2 few TRBJ2-7 TRBV20-1
TGTGCCAGCAGCTCGGGGGGGCCAAGCATCGAAGAGACCCAGTACTTC CASSSGGPSIEETQYF TRBD2 NA TRBJ2-5 TRBV5-4
TGCAGTGCTAGAACCGGACAGGGGAGTGCTGGGGCCAACGTCCTGACTTTC CSARTGQGSAGANVLTF TRBD1 many TRBJ2-6 TRBV20-1
TGTGCCACCGCCAGAAGCGAGAATACTGAAGCTTTCTTT CATARSENTEAFF NA few TRBJ1-1 TRBV2
TGCAGTGCTAGAGAACAGGGACTAGCGATCAATGAGCAGTTCTTC CSAREQGLAINEQFF TRBD2 NA TRBJ2-1 TRBV20-1
TGTGCCAGCAGCTCCCCGGGACTAGCGCGGACAGATACGCAGTATTTT CASSSPGLARTDTQYF TRBD2 few TRBJ2-3 TRBV28
TGTGCCAGCTCCCAAACAGGGATCCCTGAAGCTTTCTTT CASSQTGIPEAFF NA NA TRBJ1-1 TRBV18
TGTGCCAGCAGGCTTTCTTTCATACTGAACACTGAAGCTTTCTTT CASRLSFILNTEAFF NA NA TRBJ1-1 TRBV6-6
TGTGCCAGCAGTGAACAACCGGGACGGCGTACCGGGGAGCTGTTTTTT CASSEQPGRRTGELFF NA NA TRBJ2-2 TRBV6-1
TGTGCCAGCAGCTCTTCAGCCGGGATACCGGATGGAAAACTGTTTTTT CASSSSAGIPDGKLFF NA NA TRBJ1-4 TRBV11-3
TGCGCCAGCAGCTTGGAACAGGGGAATTCACCCCTCCACTTT CASSLEQGNSPLHF TRBD1 NA TRBJ1-6 TRBV5-1
TGTGCTAGTGGTTTGCCCCAGATCGGAATGAACACTGAAGCTTTCTTT CASGLPQIGMNTEAFF NA many TRBJ1-1 TRBV12-5
TGTGCCAGCAGTGCTCCGGGACAGGGTAATGAAAAACTGTTTTTT CASSAPGQGNEKLFF TRBD1 few TRBJ1-4 TRBV6-6
TGTGCCAGCAGGGTAGGATTTCGGGGGCCAGGCGGCTACACCTTC CASRVGFRGPGGYTF NA few TRBJ1-2 TRBV27
TGCAGTGCTAGAGATTCCCAGGCAACAGGGGTAAATTCACCCCTCCACTTT CSARDSQATGVNSPLHF TRBD1 NA TRBJ1-6 TRBV20-1
TGTGCCAGCAGCAAGGAGGTTAGGAACACCGGGGAGCTGTTTTTT CASSKEVRNTGELFF NA NA TRBJ2-2 TRBV9
TGCAGTGCTTTAGATCCGGGACAGGGTTCCTACGAGCAGTACTTC CSALDPGQGSYEQYF TRBD1 NA TRBJ2-7 TRBV20-1
TGTGCCAGCAGTTTATCCCTGACAGGGGGTCAGTTTGAAGCTTTCTTT CASSLSLTGGQFEAFF TRBD1 NA TRBJ1-1 TRBV27